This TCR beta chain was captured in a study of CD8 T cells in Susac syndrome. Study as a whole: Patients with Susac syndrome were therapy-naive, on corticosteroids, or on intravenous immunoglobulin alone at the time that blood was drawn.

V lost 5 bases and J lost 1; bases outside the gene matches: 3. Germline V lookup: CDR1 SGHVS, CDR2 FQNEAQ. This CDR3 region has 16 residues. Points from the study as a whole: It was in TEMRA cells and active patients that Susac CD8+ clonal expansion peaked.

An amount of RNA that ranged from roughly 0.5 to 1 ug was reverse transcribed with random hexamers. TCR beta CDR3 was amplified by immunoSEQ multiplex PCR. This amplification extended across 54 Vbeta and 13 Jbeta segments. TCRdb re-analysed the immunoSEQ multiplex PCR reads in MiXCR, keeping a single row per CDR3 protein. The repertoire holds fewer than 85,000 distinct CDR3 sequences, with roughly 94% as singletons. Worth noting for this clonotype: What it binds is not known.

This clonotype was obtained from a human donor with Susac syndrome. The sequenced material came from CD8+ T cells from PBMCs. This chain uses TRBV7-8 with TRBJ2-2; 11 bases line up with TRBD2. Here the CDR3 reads CASSHGTSGNTGELFF. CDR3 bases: TGTGCCAGCAGCCACGGGACTAGCGGGAACACCGGGGAGCTGTTTTTT.